The 17 T cell receptor beta chains reported below all come from one sample, sequenced in a study of OX40 agonist ivuxolimab in advanced cancers. TCRdb keeps only in-frame clones here, not all; method: immunoSEQ multiplex PCR. The table shows about 36,000 clones, with about nine tenths occurring only once. The sequencing used CD4+ or CD8+ T cells sorted from blood, collected in a trial of the OX40 agonist ivuxolimab. The source is an adult with an advanced solid tumor such as melanoma, head and neck, liver or kidney cancer.

The chain has TRBV5-1 and TRBJ2-1; D gene unclear. The CDR3 has 17 residues. The germline CDR1 and CDR2 sequences are SGHRS and YFSETQ. The V end lost 0 bases, the J end lost 5 bases, and 18 bases lay between the germline ends. This CDR3 reads CASSLAHLAKPDNEQFF. The CDR3 DNA reads TGCGCCAGCAGCTTGGCCCACTTAGCCAAACCCGACAATGAGCAGTTCTTC.

The chain links TRBV5-1 to TRBJ1-1, with D perhaps TRBD1 (5 bases). The CDR3 covers 14 residues. Per germline, CDR1 SGHRS and CDR2 YFSETQ. Trimming stripped 5 bases from V and 1 base from J, with 12 bases between. This chain's CDR3 is CASRVGPTNTEAFF. The DNA of the CDR3 is TGCGCCAGCAGGGTGGGACCGACGAACACTGAAGCTTTCTTT.

This clone came up once. The rearrangement joins TRBV19 to TRBJ1-3; D is undetermined. This CDR3 has 13 amino acids. The ends were cut back, 5 bases at V and 2 bases at J, with 7 bases in the middle. CDR1 LNHDA and CDR2 SQIVND come from the germline V gene (reference sequence). The CDR3 loop reads CASSSGPGNTIYF. CDR3 DNA: TGTGCCAGTAGTTCAGGCCCTGGAAACACCATATATTTT.

The rearrangement links TRBV5-6 to TRBJ1-5; D gene uncertain. V gave up 0 bases and J gave up 7 bases, with 11 bases separating them. This CDR3 contains 14 residues. Germline V lookup: CDR1 SGHDT, CDR2 YYEEEE. The CDR3: CASSLDPADQPQHF. The CDR3 DNA sequence: TGTGCCAGCAGCTTGGATCCAGCTGACCAGCCCCAGCATTTT.

The chain combines TRBV2 with TRBJ2-4; 14 nucleotides line up with TRBD2. Germline CDR1 reads SNHLY; CDR2 reads FYNNEI. This CDR3 comprises 18 residues. After removal of 7 bases from V and 0 bases from J, the junction contained 8 bases not matched to a gene. CDR3 residues: CASKRLAGGVLAKNIQYF. CDR3 nucleotides: TGTGCCAGCAAAAGACTAGCGGGGGGGGTTCTAGCCAAAAACATTCAGTACTTC.

The genes are TRBV27 and TRBJ2-7; TRBD1 matches 8 bases. V gave up 6 bases and J gave up 3 bases; unmatched junction bases: 7. This CDR3 is built from 14 residues. Germline CDR1 and CDR2: MNHEY and SMNVEV (reference sequence). The DNA of the CDR3 is TGTGCCAGCAGATCTCAGGGGGCGTACTACGAGCAGTACTTC. This sequence encodes CASRSQGAYYEQYF.

The chain couples TRBV18 to TRBJ2-7; 9 bases fit TRBD1. Germline CDR1 reads KGHSH; CDR2 reads LQKENI. With 3 bases clipped from V and 6 bases from J, the junction kept 12 bases outside the gene matches. This CDR3 is built from 16 residues. For the CDR3, the DNA is TGTGCCAGCTCACCGTCCGGGACAGGGTGGGCCGCCGAGCAGTACTTC. This encodes CASSPSGTGWAAEQYF. Full variable domain (remainder filled in from reference TRBV18 and TRBJ2-7): NAGVMQNPRHLVRRRGQEARLRCSPMKGHSHVYWYRQLPEEGLKFMVYLQKENIIDESGMPKERFSAEFPKEGPSILRIQQVVRGDSAAYFCASSPSGTGWAAEQYFGPGTRLTVT.

This chain links TRBV7-8 with TRBJ1-5; D is unclear. This CDR3 contains 13 residues. Deletions cut 5 bases from V and 0 bases from J, with 5 bases between. Per the germline V gene, CDR1 is SGHVS and CDR2 is FQNEAQ. CDR3 sequence: CASSRNSNQPQHF. The CDR3 DNA reads TGTGCCAGCAGCCGAAATAGCAATCAGCCCCAGCATTTT.

The chain has TRBV12-2 and TRBJ2-7; the table's D call TRBD2 went unverified against the DNA. TRBV12-2 is a pseudogene segment. The CDR3 consists of 11 residues. Here the CDR3 reads CASRMRYEQYF. DNA for the CDR3: TGTGCAAGTCGGATGCGATACGAGCAGTACTTC.

J is TRBJ2-7 and V is TRBV7-8, with 8 bases identical to TRBD2. The trim removed 4 bases at V and 2 bases at J, leaving 4 bases unmatched. Per germline, CDR1 SGHVS and CDR2 FQNEAQ. The CDR3 is 14 residues long. The CDR3 protein is CASSSRGGTYEQYF. Here the CDR3 DNA reads TGTGCCAGCAGCTCCCGGGGGGGAACCTACGAGCAGTACTTC.

The chain employs TRBV6-1 and TRBJ2-3; D is unclear. This CDR3 contains 15 residues. Per the germline V gene, CDR1 is MNHNS and CDR2 is SASEGT. Trimming stripped 6 bases from V and 3 bases from J, with 16 bases between. The CDR3 DNA reads as TGTGCCAGCAGCCCGCCCGTATTTGGAACAGATACGCAGTATTTT. Residues: CASSPPVFGTDTQYF.

The chain has TRBV15 and TRBJ2-3; TRBD1 matches at 9 bases. The V and J ends lost 6 bases and 3 bases, in that order; junction bases with no gene match: 13. The CDR3 is 17 amino acids. From germline, CDR1 is LNHNV and CDR2 YYDKDF (reference sequence). CDR3 sequence reads: CATSPRPPGQGTDTQYF. The CDR3 nucleotides read TGTGCCACCAGTCCTCGACCGCCGGGACAGGGAACAGATACGCAGTATTTT.

The gene calls are TRBV7-8 and TRBJ2-1; 7 nucleotides agree with TRBD1. Germline lookup yields CDR1 SGHVS and CDR2 FQNEAQ. CDR3 size: 13 residues. Trimming took 6 bases from V and 4 from J; bases not matched to a gene: 3. The CDR3 reads CASSLDRYNEQFF. The CDR3 coding sequence is TGTGCCAGCAGTTTGGACAGGTACAATGAGCAGTTCTTC.

This clone turned up a few times. The J gene is TRBJ1-5, the V gene TRBV9; D call uncertain. CDR1 SGDLS and CDR2 YYNGEE come from the germline V gene. The ends were cut back, 0 bases at V and 0 bases at J, with 4 bases in the middle. The CDR3 has 14 amino acids. CDR3 sequence reads: CASSVGDSNQPQHF. The CDR3 DNA follows: TGTGCCAGCAGCGTAGGGGATAGCAATCAGCCCCAGCATTTT.

The chain has TRBV7-2 and TRBJ1-4, with TRBD1 as a possible D gene (6 bases). Germline V gene data show CDR1 as SGHTA and CDR2 as FQGNSA. The CDR3 contains 16 residues. The V end lost 5 bases, the J end lost 0 bases, and 13 bases lay between the germline ends. CDR3 loop: CASSHRQVSTNEKLFF. In DNA form, the CDR3 reads TGTGCCAGCAGCCACCGACAGGTCTCAACTAATGAAAAACTGTTTTTT. The full variable domain, with the rest looked up from reference TRBV7-2 and TRBJ1-4, is GAGVSQSPSNKVTEKGKDVELRCDPISGHTALYWYRQSLGQGLEFLIYFQGNSAPDKSGLPSDRFSAERTGGSVSTLTIQRTQQEDSAVYLCASSHRQVSTNEKLFFGSGTQLSVL.

The chain recombines TRBV9 with TRBJ1-1; no firm D call. The CDR3 length is 13 residues. With 0 bases removed from V and 1 base from J, the gap between germline ends came to 4 bases. CDR1 and CDR2 (germline): SGDLS, YYNGEE. In DNA, the CDR3 is TGTGCCAGCAGCGTAGAGACGAACACTGAAGCTTTCTTT. This sequence encodes CASSVETNTEAFF.

This chain uses TRBV11-3 with TRBJ2-3; D is unclear. CDR3 length equals 12 residues. Germline V gives CDR1 SGHNT, CDR2 YENEEA. With 0 bases removed from V and 7 bases from J, the gap between germline ends came to 5 bases. For the CDR3, the DNA is TGTGCCAGCAGCTTAGACTACAATACGCAGTATTTT. The encoded protein is CASSLDYNTQYF.